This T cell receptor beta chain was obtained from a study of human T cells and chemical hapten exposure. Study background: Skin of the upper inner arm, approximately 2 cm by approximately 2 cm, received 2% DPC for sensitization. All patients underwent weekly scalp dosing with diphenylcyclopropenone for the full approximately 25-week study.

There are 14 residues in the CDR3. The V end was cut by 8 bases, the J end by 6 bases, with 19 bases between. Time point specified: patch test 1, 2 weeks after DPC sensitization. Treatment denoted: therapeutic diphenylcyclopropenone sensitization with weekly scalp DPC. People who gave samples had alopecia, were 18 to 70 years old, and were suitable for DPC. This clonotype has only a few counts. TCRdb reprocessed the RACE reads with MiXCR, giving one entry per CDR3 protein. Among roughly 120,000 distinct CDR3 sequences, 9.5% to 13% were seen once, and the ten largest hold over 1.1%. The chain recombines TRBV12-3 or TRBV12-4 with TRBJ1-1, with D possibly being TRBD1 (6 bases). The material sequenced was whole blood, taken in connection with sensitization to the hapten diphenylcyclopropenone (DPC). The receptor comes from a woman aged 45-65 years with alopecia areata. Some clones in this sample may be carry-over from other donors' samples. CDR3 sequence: CASGFRGGAPEAFF. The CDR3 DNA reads TGTGCCAGCGGGTTTAGGGGGGGGGCCCCTGAAGCTTTCTTT.